The 13 T cell receptor beta chains presented below share a single source sample, sequenced in a study of blood T cells in healthy people across ages. Sample-barcoded 5' priming and a J-beta primer mix drove a second PCR of roughly 6 to 12 cycles. MiXCR, run by TCRdb on the 5' RACE reads, gives a single entry per CDR3 protein. There are approximately 1.5 million distinct CDR3 sequences in the sample; about 31% occur only once, and about 11% lies in the top ten. Specimen: blood. These receptors all come from a woman aged 25 to 45 in good health.

The J gene is TRBJ1-6, the V gene TRBV28, with a possible D match to TRBD1 (5 bases). The CDR3 runs 16 residues. Trimming removed 3 bases at V and 4 bases at J, with 13 bases between. Germline CDR1 is MDHEN and CDR2 is SYDVKM. The CDR3 loop is CASSFSLTDYNSPLHF. The CDR3 DNA sequence: TGTGCCAGCAGTTTTTCCCTGACAGATTATAATTCACCCCTCCACTTT.

The chain employs TRBV7-2 and TRBJ1-2; perhaps TRBD1 as D (5 bases). Germline V CDR1 and CDR2: SGHTA, FQGNSA. The CDR3 length is 13 residues. V dropped 3 bases and J dropped 8 bases, with 13 bases sitting between them. The CDR3 sequence: CASSFLGVGGYTF. DNA for the CDR3: TGTGCCAGCAGCTTCTTAGGGGTAGGCGGCTACACCTTC.

The table lists this clonotype with a few counts. The chain couples TRBV12-3 or TRBV12-4 to TRBJ2-5; D tentatively fits TRBD1 or TRBD2 (5 bases each). The CDR3 has 13 residues. Trimming left V 8 bases short and J 3 bases short, with 13 bases between. CDR3 sequence (DNA): TGTGCCAGCGGTATGGGACGAAAAGAGACCCAGTACTTC. Protein sequence: CASGMGRKETQYF.

The chain links TRBV5-1 to TRBJ1-2; 7 nucleotides line up with TRBD1. Germline CDR1 SGHRS, CDR2 YFSETQ. V lost 4 bases and J lost 4; bases outside the gene matches: 7. The CDR3 contains 14 residues. As DNA, the CDR3 is TGCGCCAGCAGCCAGCCGGGACAGCCCTATGGCTACACCTTC. Translated: CASSQPGQPYGYTF.

The table lists this clonotype with a few counts. This chain uses TRBV12-3 or TRBV12-4 with TRBJ1-2; D call uncertain. This CDR3 spans 12 amino acids. Trimming removed 5 bases from V and 7 bases from J, with 11 bases in between. The CDR3 sequence: CASSPPASGYTF. The CDR3 nucleotides are TGTGCCAGCAGTCCGCCAGCTTCTGGCTACACCTTC.

This clonotype has just a few counts. The V gene is TRBV5-1, the J gene TRBJ2-1; D is possibly TRBD1 (6 bases). This CDR3 spans 16 amino acids. Germline V gene data show CDR1 as SGHRS and CDR2 as YFSETQ. The V end lost 4 bases, the J end lost 2 bases, and 16 bases lay between the germline ends. The DNA for the CDR3 is TGCGCCAGCAGCCCCGGGACACCTTCCGCCTACAATGAGCAGTTCTTC. It yields the protein CASSPGTPSAYNEQFF.

The rearrangement links TRBV29-1 to TRBJ1-4; D gene unclear. CDR3 length equals 14 residues. CDR1 is SQVTM and CDR2 is ANQGSEA in the germline V gene. V was shortened by 0 bases and J by 0 bases, with 5 bases between the two germline ends. As DNA, the CDR3 is TGCAGCGTTGAAGAACGGGCAACTAATGAAAAACTGTTTTTT. This encodes CSVEERATNEKLFF. The full variable domain, with the rest looked up from reference TRBV29-1 and TRBJ1-4, is SAVISQKPSRDICQRGTSLTIQCQVDSQVTMMFWYRQQPGQSLTLIATANQGSEATYESGFVIDKFPISRPNLTFSTLTVSNMSPEDSSIYLCSVEERATNEKLFFGSGTQLSVL.

This clonotype came up many times. The chain uses TRBV29-1 and TRBJ2-4, with a weak D call TRBD1 (5 bases). The CDR3 spans 15 residues. V lost 2 bases, J lost 6 bases, and 17 bases lay in between. Germline V gives CDR1 SQVTM, CDR2 ANQGSEA. The DNA of the CDR3 is TGCAGCGTTGAATTTCCGAACAAAAGGGGAAACATTCAGTACTTC. It specifies CSVEFPNKRGNIQYF.

This sequence joins TRBV30 and TRBJ1-6, with D perhaps TRBD1 (5 bases). CDR3 size: 12 residues. CDR1 and CDR2 (germline): GTSNPN, SVGIG (reference sequence). The CDR3 DNA sequence: TGTGCTGAGGGGCAGGATAATTCACCCCTCCACTTT. It encodes CAEGQDNSPLHF.

The chain carries TRBV2 and TRBJ2-7; tentative D call: TRBD2 (6 bases). The germline V and J ends were trimmed by 3 bases and 2 bases, with 14 bases remaining between them. Germline CDR1 reads SNHLY; CDR2 reads FYNNEI. CDR3 length equals 15 residues. The CDR3 DNA sequence: TGTGCCAGCAGTGAGTCGCTAGCGCTCACCTACGAGCAGTACTTC. It encodes CASSESLALTYEQYF.

The sample holds a few counts of this clonotype. The chain joins TRBV2 to TRBJ1-2; D ambiguous. Trimming left V 1 base short and J 2 bases short, with 8 bases between. The CDR3 is 14 residues long. The germline V gene encodes CDR1 SNHLY and CDR2 FYNNEI. The CDR3 spells CASSEDPENYGYTF. The CDR3 DNA is TGTGCCAGCAGTGAAGACCCGGAAAACTATGGCTACACCTTC.

This clonotype turned up a few times. The genes are TRBV4-2 and TRBJ2-2; D ambiguous. Trimming removed 2 bases at V and 5 bases at J, with 9 bases between. Germline V gene sequence: CDR1 LGHNA, CDR2 YNFKEQ. The CDR3 length is 14 residues. CDR3 nucleotides: TGTGCCAGCAGCCAAAGGCCCGCGACCGGGGAGCTGTTTTTT. It is translated as CASSQRPATGELFF.

In this sample, this clonotype turned up a few times. V usage is TRBV5-1 and J usage is TRBJ2-1; maybe TRBD2 (5 bases). V was shortened by 0 bases and J by 2 bases, with 12 bases between the two germline ends. Germline CDR1 and CDR2: SGHRS and YFSETQ. CDR3 length: 16 amino acids. CDR3 loop: CASSLERKVTYNEQFF. In DNA, the CDR3 is TGCGCCAGCAGCTTGGAGCGGAAAGTCACCTACAATGAGCAGTTCTTC.